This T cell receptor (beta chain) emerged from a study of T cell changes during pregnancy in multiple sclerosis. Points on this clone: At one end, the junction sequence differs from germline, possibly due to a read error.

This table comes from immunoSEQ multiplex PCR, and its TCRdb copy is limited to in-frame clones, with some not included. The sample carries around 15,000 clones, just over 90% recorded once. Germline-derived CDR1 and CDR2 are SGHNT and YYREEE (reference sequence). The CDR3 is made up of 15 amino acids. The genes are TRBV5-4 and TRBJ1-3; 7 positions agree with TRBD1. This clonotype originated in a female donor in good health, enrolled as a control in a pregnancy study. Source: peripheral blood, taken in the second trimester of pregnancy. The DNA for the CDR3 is TGTGCCAGCAGCTTTGGGACAGTCTCTGGGAACACCATATATTTT. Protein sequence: CASSFGTVSGNTIYF.